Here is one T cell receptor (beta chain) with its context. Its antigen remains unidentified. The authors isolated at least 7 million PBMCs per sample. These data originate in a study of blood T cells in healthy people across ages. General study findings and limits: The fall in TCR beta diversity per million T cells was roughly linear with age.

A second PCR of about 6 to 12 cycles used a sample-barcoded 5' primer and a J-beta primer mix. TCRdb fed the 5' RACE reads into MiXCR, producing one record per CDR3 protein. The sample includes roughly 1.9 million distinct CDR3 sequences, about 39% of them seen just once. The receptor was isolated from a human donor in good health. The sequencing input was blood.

The CDR3 protein is CASSLGPFKQSTDTQYF. DNA for the CDR3: TGTGCCAGCAGCTTAGGACCCTTTAAGCAGAGCACAGATACGCAGTATTTT. This chain links TRBV7-9 with TRBJ2-3; unclear D gene. Germline V lookup: CDR1 SEHNR, CDR2 FQNEAQ (reference sequence). The CDR3 extends over 17 amino acids. V was clipped by 1 base and J by 0 bases, with 14 bases between them.